This T cell receptor beta chain is drawn from a study of post-analysis software for immune sequencing data. Study summary: Some patients lacked subtype; others had relapsing-remitting, secondary progressive or progressive-relapsing disease.

cDNA libraries of TCR beta carried unique molecular identifiers. Between roughly 1 and 10 million T cells gave rise to 450,000 to 650,000 cDNA molecules. MiXCR was run by TCRdb on the PCR reads, yielding one entry per CDR3 protein. The sample has approximately 360,000 distinct CDR3 sequences, about a third seen once; the top ten hold roughly an eighth. Trimming shortened V by 5 bases and J by 3 bases, and 24 bases separated the two germline ends. The length of the CDR3 is 18 residues. Germline CDR1 reads SEHNR; CDR2 reads FQNEAQ (reference sequence). Worth noting for this clonotype: The antigen is undetermined.

Whole-study results and caveats: Elevated frequency relative to controls characterized several TRBV segments in patients, TRBV5-6, TRBV5-1 and TRBV20-1 among them.

The sequenced sample consisted of blood. The sequence was obtained from a girl aged 5-17 years with multiple sclerosis. V is TRBV7-9 and J is TRBJ2-3; a weak D match, TRBD2 (6 bases). CDR3 bases: TGTGCCAGCAGCATTTCTGCGTACCTCCTCAGCGGGACAGATACGCAGTATTTT. It encodes CASSISAYLLSGTDTQYF. Together with reference TRBV7-9 and TRBJ2-3, the CDR3 gives the full variable domain: DTGVSQNPRHKITKRGQNVTFRCDPISEHNRLYWYRQTLGQGPEFLTYFQNEAQLEKSRLLSDRFSAERPKGSFSTLEIQRTEQGDSAMYLCASSISAYLLSGTDTQYFGPGTRLTVL.